Listed here are 19 T cell receptor beta chains from one sample, sequenced in a study of CD8 T cells in Susac syndrome (dated by TCRdb to about 2019). The protocol used for the library was the immunoSEQ multiplex PCR assay. RNA was extracted using the RNeasy kit, and about 0.5 to 1 ug of the RNA was reverse transcribed with random hexamers. TCRdb took the public reads, trimmed them with fastp at Q25, ran MiXCR for clone calling and kept in-frame beta chains. Rows are unified per CDR3 protein, each entry keeping the most common DNA and genes. Within this sample are approximately 170,000 distinct CDR3 sequences, with roughly 94% of them counted one time only. Together, the top ten hold around 0.075% of the sample. Sequenced input: CD4+ T cells from PBMCs. All receptors derive from a human donor in good health.

This clonotype was observed a single time. The V and J genes are TRBV6-2 or TRBV6-3 and TRBJ2-2, with D possibly TRBD1 on 6 matching bases. The CDR3 covers 16 residues. Trimming took off 2 bases at V and 4 bases at J, with 14 bases between the two ends. The germline V gene encodes CDR1 MNHEY and CDR2 SVGEGT. The CDR3 sequence is CASSYRQGIGTGELFF. The DNA of the CDR3 is TGTGCCAGCAGTTACCGGCAGGGGATAGGCACCGGGGAGCTGTTTTTT.

This rearrangement joins TRBV7-3 to TRBJ2-2; D is possibly TRBD2 (7 bases). Trimming stripped 2 bases from V and 4 bases from J, with 14 bases between. The CDR3 sequence is 16 residues long. The germline V gene has CDR1 SGHTA and CDR2 FQGTGA. DNA for the CDR3: TGTGCCAGCAGCTTACGGGGGGCCATGGGCACCGGGGAGCTGTTTTTT. It is translated as CASSLRGAMGTGELFF. The entire variable domain, with the rest obtained from reference TRBV7-3 and TRBJ2-2, is as follows: GAGVSQTPSNKVTEKGKYVELRCDPISGHTALYWYRQSLGQGPEFLIYFQGTGAADDSGLPNDRFFAVRPEGSVSTLKIQRTERGDSAVYLCASSLRGAMGTGELFFGEGSRLTVL.

The J gene is TRBJ2-3, the V gene TRBV5-1, with 8 bases lining up with TRBD1. The CDR3 consists of 15 residues. CDR1 SGHRS and CDR2 YFSETQ come from the germline V gene. With 6 bases clipped from V and 4 bases from J, the junction kept 10 bases outside the gene matches. This CDR3 is CASMQTGAKADTQYF. CDR3 sequence (DNA): TGCGCCAGCATGCAGACAGGGGCTAAGGCAGATACGCAGTATTTT.

J is TRBJ1-1 and V is TRBV19; 7 bases match TRBD1. J lost 1 base, V lost 10 bases, and 12 bases had no gene match. The germline gives CDR1 LNHDA, CDR2 SQIVND (reference sequence). The CDR3 has 15 residues. The CDR3 region is CATATGRRANTEAFF. DNA of the CDR3: TGTGCCACCGCGACAGGGCGCAGGGCGAACACTGAAGCTTTCTTT.

J is TRBJ2-5 and V is TRBV12-1. TRBV12-1 is marked as a pseudogene. There are 15 residues in the CDR3. The CDR3, as DNA: TGTGCCAGCAGCTTAATATCAGGACACCAAGAGACCCAGTACTTC. Its translation: CASSLISGHQETQYF.

The chain is built from TRBV5-1 and TRBJ1-5; 7 nucleotides match TRBD1. Germline CDR1 SGHRS, CDR2 YFSETQ. The CDR3 runs 17 residues. The V gene end was trimmed by 2 bases and the J gene end by 1 base; junction bases not matched to a gene: 9. The CDR3 nucleotides read TGCGCCAGCAGCTTTTCGGGTAAGGGGGCGAGCAATCAGCCCCAGCATTTT. This gives the protein CASSFSGKGASNQPQHF.

The genes are TRBV2 and TRBJ1-4; TRBD1 aligns across 9 bases. The J segment lost 1 base and the V segment lost 4 bases, leaving 1 base of the junction unmatched. This CDR3 spans 15 amino acids. CDR1 SNHLY and CDR2 FYNNEI come from the germline V gene. The CDR3 DNA sequence: TGTGCCAGCAGTGGACAGGGGGTAACTAATGAAAAACTGTTTTTT. Translated: CASSGQGVTNEKLFF. The whole variable domain, remainder taken from reference TRBV2 and TRBJ1-4, is EPEVTQTPSHQVTQMGQEVILRCVPISNHLYFYWYRQILGQKVEFLVSFYNNEISEKSEIFDDQFSVERPDGSNFTLKIRSTKLEDSAMYFCASSGQGVTNEKLFFGSGTQLSVL.

The rearrangement joins TRBV4-1 to TRBJ2-7, with D perhaps TRBD2 (5 bases). Germline V lookup: CDR1 MGHRA, CDR2 YSYEKL. The CDR3 length is 18 residues. Trimming took 1 base from V and 4 from J, leaving 23 bases between them. The CDR3 sequence is CASSQGPPGTSNLYEQYF. CDR3 nucleotide sequence: TGCGCCAGCAGCCAAGGGCCCCCGGGAACTTCAAATTTATACGAGCAGTACTTC.

This chain links TRBV5-1 with TRBJ1-4; TRBD1 matches at 8 bases. Trimming cost V 4 bases and J 7 bases; bases outside gene matches: 6. Germline CDR1 and CDR2: SGHRS and YFSETQ. The CDR3 has 14 amino acids. The CDR3 sequence is CASSPQGAGEKLFF. As DNA, the CDR3 is TGCGCCAGCAGCCCGCAGGGGGCGGGTGAAAAACTGTTTTTT.

This rearrangement joins TRBV6-5 to TRBJ2-7, with 7 positions matching TRBD2. The germline V gene encodes CDR1 MNHEY and CDR2 SVGAGI. The CDR3 sequence is 16 residues long. Trimming took 3 bases from V and 5 from J; bases not matched to a gene: 13. This CDR3 reads CASSYRRLAGEDEQYF. The CDR3 DNA reads TGTGCCAGCAGTTATCGTCGACTGGCGGGGGAGGACGAGCAGTACTTC.

J is TRBJ2-7 and V is TRBV3-1; no clear D. The CDR3 totals 14 residues. Trimming removed 1 base at V and 1 base at J, with 8 bases between. Germline values: CDR1 LGHDT, CDR2 YNNKEL (reference sequence). The CDR3 loop is CASSQGAESYEQYF. CDR3 nucleotides: TGTGCCAGCAGCCAAGGGGCGGAGTCCTACGAGCAGTACTTC.

The gene calls are TRBV15 and TRBJ1-1; tentatively, D is TRBD1 (6 bases). The CDR3 has 13 residues. V lost 0 bases and J 8 bases, leaving 10 bases between the germline ends. Germline-derived CDR1 and CDR2 are LNHNV and YYDKDF (reference sequence). CDR3 in amino acids: CATSRDRRGEAFF. The CDR3 region has the DNA TGTGCCACCAGCAGAGATCGTAGGGGGGAAGCTTTCTTT. The full variable domain, in which reference TRBV15 and TRBJ1-1 provide the parts outside the CDR3, is DAMVIQNPRYQVTQFGKPVTLSCSQTLNHNVMYWYQQKSSQAPKLLFHYYDKDFNNEADTPDNFQSRRPNTSFCFLDIRSPGLGDTAMYLCATSRDRRGEAFFGQGTRLTVV.

V gene TRBV28 combines with J gene TRBJ1-4; perhaps TRBD1 as D (5 bases). The germline V and J ends were trimmed by 5 bases and 8 bases, with 12 bases remaining between them. The CDR3 length is 13 residues. CDR1 MDHEN and CDR2 SYDVKM come from the germline V gene. For the CDR3, the DNA is TGTGCCAGCAGTGCACCGGGGCGGGAAAAACTGTTTTTT. Amino acids: CASSAPGREKLFF. The full variable domain, in which reference TRBV28 and TRBJ1-4 provide the parts outside the CDR3, is DVKVTQSSRYLVKRTGEKVFLECVQDMDHENMFWYRQDPGLGLRLIYFSYDVKMKEKGDIPEGYSVSREKKERFSLILESASTNQTSMYLCASSAPGREKLFFGSGTQLSVL.

The chain combines TRBV3-1 with TRBJ2-7, with 9 positions matching TRBD1. Germline V gene data show CDR1 as LGHDT and CDR2 as YNNKEL (reference sequence). Trimming at V came to 6 bases and at J to 5 bases, leaving 8 bases not matched to a gene. The CDR3 is made up of 14 amino acids. In DNA form, the CDR3 reads TGTGCCAGCAGTAGGACAGGGGAGCCGGACGAGCAGTACTTC. Translating gives CASSRTGEPDEQYF.

CDR3 DNA sequence: TGTGCCAGCAGATCGCTAGCGGCCCTAGGGAATGAGCAGTTCTTC. Protein sequence: CASRSLAALGNEQFF. V usage is TRBV2 and J usage is TRBJ2-1; 7 positions agree with TRBD2. The V and J ends lost 6 bases and 7 bases, in that order; junction bases with no gene match: 12. Germline V gene sequence: CDR1 SNHLY, CDR2 FYNNEI. The CDR3 extends over 15 amino acids.

This chain links TRBV6-5 with TRBJ1-2, with D possibly matching TRBD1 (5 bases). From germline, CDR1 is MNHEY and CDR2 SVGAGI. Trimming removed 5 bases from V and 8 bases from J, with 12 bases in between. CDR3 length equals 12 residues. Written as DNA, the CDR3 is TGTGCCAGCAGTGGATCGAAGGGGGGCTACACCTTC. Its protein product is CASSGSKGGYTF.

The V and J genes are TRBV11-3 and TRBJ2-7, with a weak D call TRBD2 (5 bases). The germline V and J ends were trimmed by 1 base and 5 bases, with 9 bases remaining between them. CDR3 size: 13 residues. Germline V gene lookup returns CDR1 SGHNT and CDR2 YENEEA. CDR3 DNA sequence: TGTGCCAGCAGCTTAGCGGGGAGTCACGAGCAGTACTTC. Its translation is CASSLAGSHEQYF.

The V call is TRBV19, the J call TRBJ1-1; D unclear. CDR1 LNHDA and CDR2 SQIVND come from the germline V gene (reference sequence). CDR3 length: 15 residues. The V and J ends lost 5 bases and 5 bases respectively, with 18 bases between them. CDR3: CASSPATGERTEAFF. The CDR3 bases are TGTGCCAGTAGTCCCGCGACCGGTGAACGGACTGAAGCTTTCTTT. Variable domain in full (rest from reference TRBV19 and TRBJ1-1): DGGITQSPKYLFRKEGQNVTLSCEQNLNHDAMYWYRQDPGQGLRLIYYSQIVNDFQKGDIAEGYSVSREKKESFPLTVTSAQKNPTAFYLCASSPATGERTEAFFGQGTRLTVV.

This chain uses TRBV6-1 with TRBJ1-6; 7 bases are shared with TRBD1. Germline lookup yields CDR1 MNHNS and CDR2 SASEGT. J was trimmed by 10 bases and V by 2 bases; bases with no gene match: 8. This CDR3 comprises 15 residues. In nucleotides, the CDR3 is TGTGCCAGCAGTGAACTACAGGGGATTGGATCACCCCTCCACTTT. This sequence encodes CASSELQGIGSPLHF.